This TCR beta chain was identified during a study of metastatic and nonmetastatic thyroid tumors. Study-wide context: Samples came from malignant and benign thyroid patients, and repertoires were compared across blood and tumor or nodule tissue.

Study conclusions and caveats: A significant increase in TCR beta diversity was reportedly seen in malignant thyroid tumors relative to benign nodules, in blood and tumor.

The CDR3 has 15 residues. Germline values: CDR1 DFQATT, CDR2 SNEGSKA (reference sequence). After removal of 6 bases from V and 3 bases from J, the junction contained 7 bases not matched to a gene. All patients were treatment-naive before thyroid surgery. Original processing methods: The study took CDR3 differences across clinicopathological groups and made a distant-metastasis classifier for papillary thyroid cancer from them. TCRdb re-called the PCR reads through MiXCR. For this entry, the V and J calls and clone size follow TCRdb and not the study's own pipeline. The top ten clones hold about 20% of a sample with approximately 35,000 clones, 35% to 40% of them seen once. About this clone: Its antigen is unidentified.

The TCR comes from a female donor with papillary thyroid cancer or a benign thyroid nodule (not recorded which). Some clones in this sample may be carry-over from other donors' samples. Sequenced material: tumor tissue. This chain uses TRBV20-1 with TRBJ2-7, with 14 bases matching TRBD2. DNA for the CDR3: TGCAGTGCACCCCGACTAGCGGGAGGGCGCTACGAGCAGTACTTC. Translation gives CSAPRLAGGRYEQYF.